This TCR beta chain derives from a study of T cell repertoires in cytomegalovirus infection (dated by TCRdb to about 2019). With respect to the entire study: Recently identified HLA-C-restricted CMV epitopes, whose presentation resists viral immunomodulation, were targeted by peptide stimulations together with well-studied HLA-B-restricted epitopes. Donor HLA type was relevant to the analysis, because carriage of CMV infection together with the matching HLA type was indicated by public TCR beta signatures. Overall study outcomes, separate from this receptor: In both this cohort and an independent roughly 350-donor cohort, the cumulative frequency of public TCR beta family members distinguished carriers of CMV infection plus the relevant HLA type. The ex vivo response was dominated by HLA-C-restricted CMV-specific TCR beta clonotypes, which also provided the single most frequent clonotype in two of eight donors.

This clonotype has just a few counts. Which antigen it targets is not known. No base quality information exists; no much larger clone differs at one position. Sequencing was carried out with an Illumina HiSeq 1500. In TCRdb, the public reads were trimmed at Q25 with fastp and aligned with MiXCR, with productive beta chains retained. Under each unique CDR3 protein, matching rows form one entry showing the most common genes and DNA. The table for this sample lists just over 450,000 distinct CDR3 sequences; approximately 46% of them were counted only once. The ten biggest clones cover around 45% of the sample. Including cysteine and phenylalanine, the CDR3 has 14 amino acids. CDR3 DNA only is kept here, 42 bases in frame from base 1. V is trimmed back by 5 bases and J by 6 bases, and the junction contains 7 bases that no gene match accounts for. What this sample's treatment or condition label stands for: in vitro stimulation with specific CMV peptide epitopes to enrich CMV-specific T cells.

The source was cultured PBMCs, collected from culture after CMV antigen stimulation. The chain couples TRBV12-3 or TRBV12-4 to TRBJ2-1; 7 bases in the junction line up with TRBD2. The TCR originated in a human donor in good health (CMV status not recorded). Some clones in this sample may be carry-over from other donors' samples. Here the CDR3 is given as CASSPSLAANEQFF. The sequenced DNA: TGTGCCAGCAGTCCTTCTCTAGCGGCCAATGAGCAGTTCTTC.